These T cell receptor beta chains were read from a single sample in a study of cytomegalovirus exposure and HLA in healthy donors. Produced via immunoSEQ multiplex PCR; TCRdb's table is partial and in-frame only. The sample includes 220,000 or so clones, 65% to 85% of them seen just once. Specimen: PBMCs. The receptors here all came from a woman aged 25 to 45 in good health and CMV-seropositive. Both conserved end residues are part of each CDR3. A D gene is named only where the DNA matches it firmly. The size of a clone is reported for some rows only, either as once, few or many, or as a class for expanded clones.

d_gene | j_gene | v_gene | abundance | CDR3aa | CDR3nt
- | TRBJ2-2 | TRBV4-3 | - | CASSPLVGLHTGELFF | TGCGCCAGCAGCCCTCTGGTGGGACTGCACACCGGGGAGCTGTTTTTT
- | TRBJ2-7 | TRBV9 | few | CASSVAWVGEQYF | TGTGCCAGCAGCGTAGCTTGGGTCGGCGAGCAGTACTTC
TRBD1 | TRBJ2-1 | TRBV5-1 | - | CASSPTPQGAGNEQFF | TGCGCCAGCAGCCCTACACCACAGGGGGCCGGCAATGAGCAGTTCTTC
- | TRBJ1-4 | TRBV30 | - | CAWSVSFSGLFF | TGTGCCTGGAGTGTAAGTTTTTCCGGTCTGTTTTTT
- | TRBJ2-1 | TRBV6-5 | - | CASSGQSSYNEQFF | TGTGCCAGCAGCGGACAAAGCTCCTACAATGAGCAGTTCTTC
TRBD2 | TRBJ2-7 | TRBV7-9 | once | CASSLTSGRSYEQYF | TGTGCCAGCAGTCTTACTAGCGGGAGGTCTTACGAGCAGTACTTC
- | TRBJ2-1 | TRBV7-3 | once | CASSPANNEQFF | TGTGCCAGCAGCCCAGCCAACAATGAGCAGTTCTTC
- | TRBJ1-3 | TRBV4-3 | - | CASSNRRSSGNTIYF | TGCGCCTCCTCCAACCGGCGGAGCTCTGGAAACACCATATATTTT
TRBD1 | TRBJ1-2 | TRBV4-1 | - | CASSLYETGEYGYTF | TGCGCCAGCAGCCTCTATGAGACAGGGGAATACGGCTACACCTTC
TRBD2 | TRBJ2-7 | TRBV4-1 | once | CASSQAPGLGGHEQYF | TGCGCCAGCAGCCAAGCTCCGGGACTAGGCGGCCACGAGCAGTACTTC
- | TRBJ2-7 | TRBV28 | - | CASTIAAAYEQYF | TGTGCCAGCACCATAGCGGCAGCCTACGAGCAGTACTTC
- | TRBJ1-2 | TRBV6-5 | - | CASSYSSGFGYTF | TGTGCCAGCAGTTACTCATCAGGGTTTGGCTACACCTTC
TRBD1 | TRBJ2-7 | TRBV15 | - | CATSRGSARAGGSYEQYF | TGTGCCACCAGCAGAGGAAGCGCTAGGGCAGGGGGCTCCTACGAGCAGTACTTC
- | TRBJ1-4 | TRBV5-1 | - | CASSWRKQGPNEKLFF | TGCGCCAGCAGCTGGCGGAAGCAGGGTCCTAATGAAAAACTGTTTTTT
- | TRBJ2-1 | TRBV30 | - | CAWSQRTARSYNEQFF | TGTGCCTGGAGCCAGAGGACTGCCCGCTCCTACAATGAGCAGTTCTTC
- | TRBJ1-1 | TRBV27 | - | CASSRLGGGRTEAFF | TGTGCCAGCAGCCGCCTCGGGGGGGGTAGGACTGAAGCTTTCTTT
TRBD2 | TRBJ2-2 | TRBV4-1 | - | CASSQRLAGSGELFF | TGCGCCAGCAGCCAGAGACTAGCGGGAAGCGGGGAGCTGTTTTTT
- | TRBJ2-7 | TRBV6-5 | - | CASSYERGAHEQYF | TGTGCCAGCAGTTACGAAAGGGGGGCCCACGAGCAGTACTTC
- | TRBJ1-3 | TRBV5-1 | few | CASSSGALENTIYF | TGCGCCAGCAGCAGTGGGGCGTTAGAAAACACCATATATTTT
- | TRBJ2-1 | TRBV7-6 | - | CASSNPSKSDEQFF | TGTGCCAGCAGCAACCCATCCAAGTCGGATGAGCAGTTCTTC
TRBD2 | TRBJ2-3 | TRBV5-1 | - | CASSRQPTSLSTDTQYF | TGCGCCAGCAGCAGACAACCGACTAGCCTGAGCACAGATACGCAGTATTTT
- | TRBJ1-2 | TRBV19 | - | CASSSGGVGGYTF | TGTGCCAGTAGTAGCGGGGGAGTTGGAGGCTACACCTTC
- | TRBJ2-6 | TRBV7-9 | once | CASSFPGAGGANVLTF | TGTGCCAGCAGCTTCCCCGGGGCTGGCGGGGCCAACGTCCTGACTTTC
- | TRBJ2-1 | TRBV29-1 | - | CSVDAGDEQFF | TGCAGCGTTGACGCGGGCGATGAGCAGTTCTTC
- | TRBJ2-7 | TRBV6-1 | - | CASSEALGGFSYEQYF | TGTGCCAGCAGTGAAGCGCTAGGCGGTTTTTCCTACGAGCAGTACTTC
TRBD2 | TRBJ2-7 | TRBV4-1 | - | CASSQGTSETQPFYEQYF | TGCGCCAGCAGCCAAGGGACTAGCGAGACTCAACCATTTTACGAGCAGTACTTC
- | TRBJ2-7 | TRBV29-1 | - | CSVAPGLDNAYEQYF | TGCAGCGTCGCTCCGGGCCTCGATAACGCCTACGAGCAGTACTTC
TRBD1 | TRBJ2-7 | TRBV5-6 | - | CASSLTRDRGLNEQYF | TGTGCCAGCAGCTTGACCCGGGACAGGGGGCTTAACGAGCAGTACTTC
TRBD1 | TRBJ1-2 | TRBV6-5 | - | CASSNRGGYTF | TGTGCCAGCAGCAACAGGGGAGGCTACACCTTC